These 9 T cell receptor beta chains were all obtained from the same sample, sequenced in a study of cytomegalovirus exposure and HLA in healthy donors. The PCR used 60 Vbeta and 13 Jbeta primers. TCRdb's copy holds only in-frame clones and misses some; the assay was immunoSEQ multiplex PCR. This table has some 170,000 clones, around 76% appearing once. Sequenced input: PBMCs. The receptors come from a man aged 60-69 years in good health and CMV-seronegative.

This clone occurred a few times. V is TRBV5-1 and J is TRBJ2-2; D ambiguous. The CDR3 length is 16 residues. The germline V gene encodes CDR1 SGHRS and CDR2 YFSETQ. Trimming removed 0 bases at V and 0 bases at J, with 9 bases between. Here the CDR3 reads CASSLVGGANTGELFF. CDR3 nucleotides: TGCGCCAGCAGCTTGGTCGGCGGAGCGAACACCGGGGAGCTGTTTTTT.

This rearrangement joins TRBV11-2 to TRBJ2-6, with D uncertain. Germline V gene data show CDR1 as SGHAT and CDR2 as FQNNGV. Trimming pared 8 bases from V and 0 bases from J, leaving 14 bases between. The CDR3 loop spans 16 amino acids. The CDR3: CASGKTTGSGANVLTF. The CDR3 nucleotides are TGTGCCAGCGGTAAAACGACGGGCTCTGGGGCCAACGTCCTGACTTTC.

This clone was detected only a few times. This chain links TRBV11-2 with TRBJ2-1, with a possible D match to TRBD2 (6 bases). Trimming cost V 0 bases and J 8 bases, with 17 bases left between them. Germline CDR1 SGHAT, CDR2 FQNNGV. The CDR3 is made up of 16 amino acids. CDR3 in DNA: TGTGCCAGCAGCTTAGAGGGAGCGGGTACTGGCTATGAGCAGTTCTTC. Translation gives CASSLEGAGTGYEQFF.

This rearrangement joins TRBV6-6 to TRBJ1-1; possibly TRBD1 for D (5 bases). This CDR3 region has 13 residues. With 8 bases removed from V and 1 base from J, the gap between germline ends came to 11 bases. Germline V gene data show CDR1 as MNHNY and CDR2 as SVGAGI (reference sequence). The CDR3 region is CASSAGGNTEAFF. CDR3 bases: TGTGCCAGCTCGGCCGGGGGGAACACTGAAGCTTTCTTT.

The chain links TRBV27 to TRBJ2-3; D is uncertain. The length of the CDR3 is 13 residues. Per germline, CDR1 MNHEY and CDR2 SMNVEV (reference sequence). The V end was cut by 3 bases, the J end by 4 bases, with 8 bases between. CDR3 nucleotide sequence: TGTGCCAGCAGTTTTGGTCCGGCAGATACGCAGTATTTT. Translation: CASSFGPADTQYF.

The chain combines TRBV5-4 with TRBJ1-2, with a weak D call TRBD1 (6 bases). CDR1 is SGHNT and CDR2 is YYREEE in the germline V gene (reference sequence). This CDR3 contains 13 residues. Trimming left V 4 bases short and J 4 bases short, with 11 bases between. CDR3 sequence (DNA): TGTGCCAGCAGCCATCCGGACAGCTATGGCTACACCTTC. Its translation: CASSHPDSYGYTF.

The chain carries TRBV9 and TRBJ2-5; D is perhaps TRBD2 (6 bases). Germline CDR1 reads SGDLS; CDR2 reads YYNGEE. This CDR3 is built from 15 residues. Trimming cost V 0 bases and J 2 bases, with 11 bases left between them. This chain's CDR3 is CASSVAGSWQETQYF. The DNA of the CDR3 is TGTGCCAGCAGCGTAGCCGGGAGCTGGCAAGAGACCCAGTACTTC.

V is TRBV18 and J is TRBJ2-3; weak D call: TRBD1 (6 bases). V lost 2 bases to trimming and J lost 2 bases, with 17 bases between them. This CDR3 has 17 amino acids. Germline loops: CDR1 KGHSH, CDR2 LQKENI. CDR3 loop: CASSPEHREWVTDTQYF. CDR3 coding DNA: TGTGCCAGCTCACCAGAACACAGGGAATGGGTCACAGATACGCAGTATTTT.

The chain uses TRBV7-6 and TRBJ2-5; D possibly corresponds to TRBD2 (5 bases). The germline CDR1 and CDR2 sequences are SGHVS and FNYEAQ. The V end lost 5 bases, the J end lost 5 bases, and 9 bases lay between the germline ends. The CDR3 loop spans 12 amino acids. The CDR3 DNA reads as TGTGCCAGCAGCCGCTGGAGGGAGACCCAGTACTTC. This codes for CASSRWRETQYF.